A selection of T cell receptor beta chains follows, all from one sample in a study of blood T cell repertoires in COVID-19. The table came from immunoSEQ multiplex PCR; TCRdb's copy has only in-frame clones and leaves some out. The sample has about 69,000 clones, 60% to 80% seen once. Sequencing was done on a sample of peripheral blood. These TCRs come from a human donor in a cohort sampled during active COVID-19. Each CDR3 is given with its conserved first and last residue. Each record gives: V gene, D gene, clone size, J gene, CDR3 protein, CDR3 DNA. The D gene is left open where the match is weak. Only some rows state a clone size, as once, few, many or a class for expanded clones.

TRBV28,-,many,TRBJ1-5,CASSPLGQPQHF,TGTGCCAGCAGTCCTCTAGGACAGCCCCAGCATTTT
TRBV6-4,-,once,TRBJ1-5,CASLIGGPAELPQHF,TGTGCCAGCTTGATAGGGGGACCCGCAGAACTGCCCCAGCATTTT
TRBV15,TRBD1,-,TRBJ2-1,CATGPSTGLSSYNEQFF,TGTGCCACCGGCCCGTCGACAGGGCTGAGCTCCTACAATGAGCAGTTCTTC
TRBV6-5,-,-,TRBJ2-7,CASTLKQAYEQYF,TGTGCCAGCACCTTGAAACAGGCCTACGAGCAGTACTTC
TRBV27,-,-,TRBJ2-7,CASSSSQYHYEQYF,TGTGCCAGCAGTTCATCCCAGTACCACTACGAGCAGTACTTC
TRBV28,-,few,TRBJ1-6,CASSSPTGVNSPLHF,TGTGCCAGCAGTTCCCCGACAGGCGTCAATTCACCCCTCCACTTT
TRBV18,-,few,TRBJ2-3,CASSPAAGRGDTQYF,TGTGCCAGCTCACCAGCGGCAGGGCGGGGAGATACGCAGTATTTT
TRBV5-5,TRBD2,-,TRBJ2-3,CASSRSGDSTDTQYF,TGTGCCAGCAGCCGTAGCGGGGATAGCACAGATACGCAGTATTTT
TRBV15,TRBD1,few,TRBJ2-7,CATSRDTGGYEQYF,TGTGCCACCAGCAGAGATACAGGGGGCTACGAGCAGTACTTC
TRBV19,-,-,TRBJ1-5,CASKEGINQPQHF,TGTGCCAGTAAGGAGGGAATCAATCAGCCCCAGCATTTT
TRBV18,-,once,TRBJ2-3,CASSPLDGISTDTQYF,TGTGCCAGCTCACCTCTCGACGGGATTAGCACAGATACGCAGTATTTT